This TCR beta chain was obtained from a study of tumor-infiltrating lymphocytes in primary liver carcinoma. Study observations and caveats: Tumor region pairs outstripped tumor-adjacent and tumor-blood pairs in overlap. Blood's top-250-clone fraction was significantly lower than that of tumors (p = 0.039). Unsorted bulk sampling ruled out any CD4+ versus CD8+ repertoire comparison.

Alongside blood RNA obtained from unsorted whole blood, germline DNA was also extracted. This clonotype was detected ten times or more. Its target is unknown. J gave up 5 bases and V 2 bases, and 7 bases lay outside the gene matches. From germline, CDR1 is MNHEY and CDR2 SVGAGI. The CDR3 covers 15 residues. With around 500 ng total RNA as template and a constant-region primer, TCR beta cDNA was made. What produced the TCR beta libraries was three nested multiplex PCR rounds using slightly modified ARM-PCR. TRBV1-TRBV30 forward primers and a C-beta reverse primer were used in the first two PCR rounds, which each ran for about 10 cycles. Each CDR3 protein gets one entry after TCRdb re-called the multiplex PCR reads with MiXCR. The sample has approximately 340,000 distinct CDR3 sequences; approximately 64% are singletons.

This receptor was identified in a man aged 35 to 55 with primary liver carcinoma and hepatitis B virus infection. The chain couples TRBV6-5 to TRBJ2-3, with 7 bases matching TRBD1. The material sequenced was peripheral blood. DNA of the CDR3: TGTGCCAGCAGTTACCGGGACAGAAAAGAAGATACGCAGTATTTT. Its translation is CASSYRDRKEDTQYF.